This is a list of T cell receptor beta chains from one sample in a study of blood T cell repertoires in COVID-19. Sequenced by immunoSEQ multiplex PCR; TCRdb stores in-frame clones only, minus some. The sample has hundreds of thousands of clones, approximately 89% seen once. The sample taken for sequencing was PBMCs or T cells enriched from blood (not recorded which). The receptors originated from a woman aged 40 to 49 who had recovered from COVID-19. Both conserved end residues are part of each CDR3.

cdr3_length: 13
j_call: TRBJ1-2
v_call: TRBV27
cdr3_aa: CASSFRRDYGYTF

cdr3_length: 15
j_call: TRBJ2-1
v_call: TRBV5-8
cdr3_aa: CASSLGGNTYNEQFF

cdr3_length: 15
j_call: TRBJ2-5
v_call: TRBV11-2
cdr3_aa: CASSLGQGYQETQYF

cdr3_length: 12
j_call: TRBJ1-1
v_call: TRBV5-8
cdr3_aa: CASSSSVVEAFF

cdr3_length: 11
j_call: TRBJ2-2
v_call: TRBV21-1
cdr3_aa: CASSPSGELFF

cdr3_length: 17
j_call: TRBJ1-2
v_call: TRBV11-2
cdr3_aa: CASSLGAGTGDLYGYTF

cdr3_length: 14
j_call: TRBJ1-2
v_call: TRBV5-4
cdr3_aa: CATTGDRGYLGYTF

cdr3_length: 15
j_call: TRBJ1-1
v_call: TRBV18
cdr3_aa: CASSPRDRGYPEAFF

cdr3_length: 18
j_call: TRBJ1-2
v_call: TRBV3-1/TRBV3-2
cdr3_aa: CATSLSSGTGSPNYGYTF

cdr3_length: 17
j_call: TRBJ2-3
v_call: TRBV11-2
cdr3_aa: CASSFTGRQGLTDTQYF